The source of this T cell receptor (beta chain) is a study of long-term antiretroviral therapy in people with HIV. Survey-level resolution applied to immunoSEQ assay v3.0. Generated by immunoSEQ multiplex PCR, the TCRdb table keeps only in-frame clones and is missing some. The table records over 15,000 clones, over 75% of them present only once. The CDR3 has 15 residues. Trimming cost V 5 bases and J 1 base, with 14 bases left between them. Germline V gene lookup returns CDR1 LNHNV and CDR2 YYDKDF (reference sequence). The TCR comes from a man younger than 40 with HIV. The sequencing used unsorted PBMCs, collected roughly 2.2 years before starting antiretroviral therapy. The V and J genes are TRBV15 and TRBJ1-1; tentatively, D is TRBD1 (5 bases). The CDR3 nucleotides are TGTGCCACCAGCCCAGGGAGAATAAGGAACACTGAAGCTTTCTTT. Translating it yields CATSPGRIRNTEAFF.